This TCR beta chain appears in the sequencing data of a study of T-cell reconstitution after alpha-beta-depleted transplantation in children. Findings of the study overall: Surviving recipient T cells and thymic progenitors accounted for the high day-60 TCRbeta diversity observed in some patients. Several hundred expanded graft clones reportedly supplied alpha-beta T cells about two months after transplant. Once a year had passed after transplant, T-cell counts and diversity came mostly from newly produced T cells.

The germline CDR1 and CDR2 sequences are KGHSH and LQKENI. V was pared by 0 bases and J by 1 base, with 17 bases between. This CDR3 contains 18 residues. This clonotype has only a few counts. Its specificity is not known. Unique molecular identifiers were incorporated during preparation of the TCRbeta library. TCRdb re-derived calls from the PCR reads in MiXCR, one entry per CDR3 protein. The sample includes approximately 500,000 distinct CDR3 sequences, 10% to 13% of them seen just once. This sequence joins TRBV18 and TRBJ2-3; D gene uncertain. The source was PBMCs, collected before TCRalphabeta/CD19-depleted stem cell transplant. The clonotype originates from a child aged 2-15 years with inherited bone marrow failure, due to receive a stem cell transplant. The CDR3 sequence is CASSPPVQLFPGTDTQYF. As DNA, the CDR3 is TGTGCCAGCTCACCACCGGTACAGCTATTTCCAGGCACAGATACGCAGTATTTT. Together with reference TRBV18 and TRBJ2-3, the CDR3 gives the full variable domain: NAGVMQNPRHLVRRRGQEARLRCSPMKGHSHVYWYRQLPEEGLKFMVYLQKENIIDESGMPKERFSAEFPKEGPSILRIQQVVRGDSAAYFCASSPPVQLFPGTDTQYFGPGTRLTVL.